The clone carrying this TCR beta chain was detected ten times or more. Its matching antigen is unknown. CDR1 is SGHTA, CDR2 FQGNSA, per germline. This CDR3 has 13 residues. V lost 1 base and J lost 1, with 5 bases in between. This entry is derived from a study of T cell repertoires in cytomegalovirus infection. About the research overall: Recently described HLA-C-restricted plus well-studied HLA-B-restricted CMV epitopes were used. Public TCR beta signatures were indicative of both CMV infection and a matching HLA type.

TCRdb passed the reads through MiXCR, listing each CDR3 protein once. Altogether 550,000 to 850,000 distinct CDR3 sequences are present, roughly 36% being singletons, with the ten largest covering about 20%. V gene TRBV7-2 combines with J gene TRBJ2-7; D is uncertain. The material was cultured PBMCs, obtained from culture after CMV antigen stimulation. The receptor's source is a human donor in good health (CMV status not recorded). Some clones in this sample may be carry-over from other donors' samples. CDR3 sequence (DNA): TGTGCCAGCAGCTTAGTACAGTCCTACGAGCAGTACTTC. This codes for CASSLVQSYEQYF.